In its sample, the clone carrying this TCR beta chain was seen a few times. The antigen is undetermined. TCRdb processed the reads anew with MiXCR; each CDR3 protein has one entry. This sample carries a few hundred thousand distinct CDR3 sequences, over 35% of them seen once, and the ten largest clones take 48%. This sample is part of a study of T cell repertoires in cytomegalovirus infection. Unmatched junction bases numbered 6, after V lost 7 bases and J lost 0 bases. Germline values: CDR1 MNHNS, CDR2 SASEGT. This CDR3 has 15 amino acids. This receptor was taken from a human donor in good health (CMV status not recorded). Some clones in this sample may be carry-over from other donors' samples. The sequences come from cultured PBMCs, collected from culture after CMV antigen stimulation. V gene TRBV6-1 combines with J gene TRBJ2-3; 8 bases line up with TRBD2. In DNA, the CDR3 is TGTGCCAGCACCTCTAGCGGGCTCAGCACAGATACGCAGTATTTT. This translates into CASTSSGLSTDTQYF.